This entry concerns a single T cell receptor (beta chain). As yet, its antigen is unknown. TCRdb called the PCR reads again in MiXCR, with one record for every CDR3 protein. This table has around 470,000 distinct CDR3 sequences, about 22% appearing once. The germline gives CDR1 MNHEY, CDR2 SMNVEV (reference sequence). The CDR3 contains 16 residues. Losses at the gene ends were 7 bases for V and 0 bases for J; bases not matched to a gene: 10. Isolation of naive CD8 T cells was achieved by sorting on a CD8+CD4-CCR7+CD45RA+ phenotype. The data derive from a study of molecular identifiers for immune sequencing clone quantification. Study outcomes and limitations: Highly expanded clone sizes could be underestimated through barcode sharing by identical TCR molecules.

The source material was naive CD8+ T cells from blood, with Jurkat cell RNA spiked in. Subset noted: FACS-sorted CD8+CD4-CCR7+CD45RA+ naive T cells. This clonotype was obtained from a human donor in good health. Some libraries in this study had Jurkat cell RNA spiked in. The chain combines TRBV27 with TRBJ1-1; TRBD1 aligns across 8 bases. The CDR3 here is CASTKGTGGLNTEAFF. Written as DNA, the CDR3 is TGTGCCAGCACCAAAGGAACAGGGGGTTTGAACACTGAAGCTTTCTTT.